The subject of this entry is one T cell receptor beta chain. The CDR3 has 15 residues. V gave up 4 bases and J gave up 3 bases, with 14 bases separating them. Germline assignment: CDR1 SGHKS and CDR2 YYEKEE (reference sequence). The data were taken from a study of T cell changes during pregnancy in multiple sclerosis. Produced via immunoSEQ multiplex PCR; TCRdb's table is partial and in-frame only. The sample lists tens of thousands of clones; more than 75% were seen once. The rearrangement links TRBV5-5 to TRBJ1-5; D may be TRBD1 (6 bases). Sequencing used CD8+ T cells from peripheral blood mononuclear cells, obtained after pregnancy. The TCR was taken from a female donor in good health, enrolled as a control in a pregnancy study. For the CDR3, the DNA is TGTGCCAGCAGCCTGAGGGGGACCCCCAATCAGCCCCAGCATTTT. Residues: CASSLRGTPNQPQHF.